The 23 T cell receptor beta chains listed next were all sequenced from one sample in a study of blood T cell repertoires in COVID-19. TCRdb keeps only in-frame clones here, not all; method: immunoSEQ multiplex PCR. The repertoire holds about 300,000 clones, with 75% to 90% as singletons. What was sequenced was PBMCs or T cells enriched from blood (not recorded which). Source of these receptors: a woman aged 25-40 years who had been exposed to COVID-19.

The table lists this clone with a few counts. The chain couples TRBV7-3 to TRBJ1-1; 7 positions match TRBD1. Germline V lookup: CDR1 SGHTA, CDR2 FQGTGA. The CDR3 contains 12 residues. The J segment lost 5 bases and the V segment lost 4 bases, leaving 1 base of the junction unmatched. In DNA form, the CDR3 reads TGTGCCAGCAGCTCGACAGGGACTGAAGCTTTCTTT. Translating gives CASSSTGTEAFF.

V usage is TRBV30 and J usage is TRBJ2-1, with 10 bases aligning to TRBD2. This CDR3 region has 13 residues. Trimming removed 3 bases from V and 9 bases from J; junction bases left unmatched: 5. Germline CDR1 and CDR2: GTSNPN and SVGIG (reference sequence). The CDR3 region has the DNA TGTGCCTGGAGCGCACTAGCGGGAAGTGAGCAGTTCTTC. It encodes CAWSALAGSEQFF. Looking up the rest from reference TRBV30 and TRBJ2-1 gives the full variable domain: SQTIHQWPATLVQPVGSPLSLECTVEGTSNPNLYWYRQAAGRGLQLLFYSVGIGQISSEVPQNLSASRPQDRQFILSSKKLLLSDSGFYLCAWSALAGSEQFFGPGTRLTVL.

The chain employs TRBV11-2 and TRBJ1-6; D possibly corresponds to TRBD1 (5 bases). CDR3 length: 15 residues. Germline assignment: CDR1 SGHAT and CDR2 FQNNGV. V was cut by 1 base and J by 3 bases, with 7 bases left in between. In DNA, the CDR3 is TGTGCCAGCAGCTTAGTAGGGGTCTATAATTCACCCCTCCACTTT. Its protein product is CASSLVGVYNSPLHF.

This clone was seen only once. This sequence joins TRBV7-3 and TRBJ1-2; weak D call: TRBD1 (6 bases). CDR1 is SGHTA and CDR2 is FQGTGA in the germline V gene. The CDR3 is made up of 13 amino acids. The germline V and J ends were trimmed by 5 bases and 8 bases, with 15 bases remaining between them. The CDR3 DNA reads TGTGCCAGCAGCCCTCCGGACAGTCGGGGCTACACCTTC. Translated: CASSPPDSRGYTF.

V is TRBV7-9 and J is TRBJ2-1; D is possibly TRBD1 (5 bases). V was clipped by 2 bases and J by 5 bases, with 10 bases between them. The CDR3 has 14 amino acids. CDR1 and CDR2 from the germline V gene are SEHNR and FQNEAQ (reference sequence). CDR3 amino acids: CASSLTTANNEQFF. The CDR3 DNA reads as TGTGCCAGCAGCTTAACGACAGCCAACAATGAGCAGTTCTTC.

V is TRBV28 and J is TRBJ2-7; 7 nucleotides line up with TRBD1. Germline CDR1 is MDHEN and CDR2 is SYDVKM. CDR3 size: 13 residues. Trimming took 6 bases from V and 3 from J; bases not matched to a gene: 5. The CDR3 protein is CASSQGQSYEQYF. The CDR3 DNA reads TGTGCCAGCAGCCAGGGACAGAGCTACGAGCAGTACTTC.

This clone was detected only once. The CDR3 DNA sequence: TGTGCCAGCAGCTTAGAAACAGGGTCCACTAATGAAAAACTGTTTTTT. Its translation is CASSLETGSTNEKLFF. The chain recombines TRBV7-6 with TRBJ1-4; D possibly corresponds to TRBD1 (6 bases). CDR1 SGHVS and CDR2 FNYEAQ come from the germline V gene. The germline V and J ends were trimmed by 1 base and 2 bases, with 11 bases remaining between them. This CDR3 has 16 amino acids. The variable domain in full, completed from reference TRBV7-6 and TRBJ1-4, reads GAGVSQSPRYKVTKRGQDVALRCDPISGHVSLYWYRQALGQGPEFLTYFNYEAQQDKSGLPNDRFSAERPEGSISTLTIQRTEQRDSAMYRCASSLETGSTNEKLFFGSGTQLSVL.

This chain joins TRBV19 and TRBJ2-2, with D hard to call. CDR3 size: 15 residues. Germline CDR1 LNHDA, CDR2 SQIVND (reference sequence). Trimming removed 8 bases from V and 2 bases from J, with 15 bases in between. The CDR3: CASCYSDLNTGELFF. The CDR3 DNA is TGTGCCAGTTGTTATTCCGACTTAAACACCGGGGAGCTGTTTTTT.

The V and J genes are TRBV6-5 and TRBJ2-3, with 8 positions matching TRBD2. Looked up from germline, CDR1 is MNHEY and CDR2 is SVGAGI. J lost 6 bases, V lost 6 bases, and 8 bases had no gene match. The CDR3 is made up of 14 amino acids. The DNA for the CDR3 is TGTGCCAGCAGGGAGAGCGGGAGAGGGGATACGCAGTATTTT. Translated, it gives CASRESGRGDTQYF.

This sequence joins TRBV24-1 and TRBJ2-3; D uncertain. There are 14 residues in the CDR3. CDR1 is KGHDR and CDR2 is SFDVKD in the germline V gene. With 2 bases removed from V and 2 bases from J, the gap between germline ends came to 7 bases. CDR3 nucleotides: TGTGCCACCAGTGATTCAGGCTCCACAGATACGCAGTATTTT. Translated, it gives CATSDSGSTDTQYF.

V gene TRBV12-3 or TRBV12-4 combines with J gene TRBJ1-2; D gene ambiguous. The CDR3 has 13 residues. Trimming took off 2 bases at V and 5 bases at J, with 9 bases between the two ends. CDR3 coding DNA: TGTGCCAGCAGTTTAAGCCTCGAATATGGCTACACCTTC. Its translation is CASSLSLEYGYTF.

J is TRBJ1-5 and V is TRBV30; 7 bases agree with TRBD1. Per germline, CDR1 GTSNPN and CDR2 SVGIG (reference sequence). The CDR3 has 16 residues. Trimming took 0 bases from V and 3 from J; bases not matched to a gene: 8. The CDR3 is CAWSVGGRGDNQPQHF. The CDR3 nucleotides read TGTGCCTGGAGTGTAGGCGGCAGGGGGGACAATCAGCCCCAGCATTTT.

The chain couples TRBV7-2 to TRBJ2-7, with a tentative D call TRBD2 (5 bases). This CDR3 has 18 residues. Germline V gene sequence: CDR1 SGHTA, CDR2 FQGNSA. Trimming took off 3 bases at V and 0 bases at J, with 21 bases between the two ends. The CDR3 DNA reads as TGTGCCAGCAGCTTGGCAGCTATAACTCCTACTAGCTCCTACGAGCAGTACTTC. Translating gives CASSLAAITPTSSYEQYF.

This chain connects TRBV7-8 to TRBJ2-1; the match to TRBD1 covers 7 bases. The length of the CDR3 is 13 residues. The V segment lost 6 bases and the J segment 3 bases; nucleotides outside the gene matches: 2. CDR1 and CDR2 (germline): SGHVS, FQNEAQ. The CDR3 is CASRTGNYNEQFF. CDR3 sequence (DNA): TGTGCCAGCAGGACAGGGAACTACAATGAGCAGTTCTTC.

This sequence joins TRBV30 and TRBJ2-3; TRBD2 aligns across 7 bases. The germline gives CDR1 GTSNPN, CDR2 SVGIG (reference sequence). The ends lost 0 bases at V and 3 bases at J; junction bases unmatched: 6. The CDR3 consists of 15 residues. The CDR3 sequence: CAWSVVLARTDTQYF. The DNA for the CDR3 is TGTGCCTGGAGTGTAGTACTAGCGAGAACAGATACGCAGTATTTT.

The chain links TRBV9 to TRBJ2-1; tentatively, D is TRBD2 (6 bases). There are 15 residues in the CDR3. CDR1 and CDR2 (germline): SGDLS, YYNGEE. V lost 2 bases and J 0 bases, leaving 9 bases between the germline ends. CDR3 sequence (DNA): TGTGCCAGCAGCGTGACGGAGGGCTCCTACAATGAGCAGTTCTTC. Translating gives CASSVTEGSYNEQFF.

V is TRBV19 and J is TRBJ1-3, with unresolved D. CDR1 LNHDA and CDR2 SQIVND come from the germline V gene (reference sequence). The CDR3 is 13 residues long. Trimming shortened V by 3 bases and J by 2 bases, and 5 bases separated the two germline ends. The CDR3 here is CASSITAGNTIYF. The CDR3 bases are TGTGCCAGTAGTATTACAGCTGGAAACACCATATATTTT.

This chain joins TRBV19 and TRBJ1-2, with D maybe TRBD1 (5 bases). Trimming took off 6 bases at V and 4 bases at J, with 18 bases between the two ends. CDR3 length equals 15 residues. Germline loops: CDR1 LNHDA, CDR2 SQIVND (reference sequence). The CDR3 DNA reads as TGTGCCAGTAGAGACCCAGGGTCAATCAGCTATGGCTACACCTTC. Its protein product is CASRDPGSISYGYTF.

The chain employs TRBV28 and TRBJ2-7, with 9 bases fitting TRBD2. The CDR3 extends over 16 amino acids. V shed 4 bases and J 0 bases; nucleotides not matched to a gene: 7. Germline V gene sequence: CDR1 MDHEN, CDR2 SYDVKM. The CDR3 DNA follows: TGTGCCAGCAGTTCCTACAGGACTAGCGCCTCCTACGAGCAGTACTTC. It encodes CASSSYRTSASYEQYF.

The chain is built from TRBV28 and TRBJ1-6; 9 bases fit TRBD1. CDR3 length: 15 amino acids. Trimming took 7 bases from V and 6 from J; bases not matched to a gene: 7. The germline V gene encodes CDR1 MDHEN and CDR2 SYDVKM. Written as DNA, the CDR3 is TGTGCCAGCACCTTGGGACAGGGACCTAATTCACCCCTCCACTTT. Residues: CASTLGQGPNSPLHF.

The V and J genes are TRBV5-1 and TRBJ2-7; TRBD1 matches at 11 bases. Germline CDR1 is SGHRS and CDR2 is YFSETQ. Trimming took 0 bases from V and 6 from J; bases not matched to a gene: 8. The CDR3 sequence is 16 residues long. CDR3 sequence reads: CASSLAGQGASREQYF. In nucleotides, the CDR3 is TGCGCCAGCAGCTTGGCCGGACAGGGGGCCTCGCGCGAGCAGTACTTC.

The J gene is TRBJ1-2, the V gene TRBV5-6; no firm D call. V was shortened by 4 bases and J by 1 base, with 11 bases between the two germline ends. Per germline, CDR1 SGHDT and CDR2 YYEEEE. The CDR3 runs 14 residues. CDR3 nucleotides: TGTGCCAGCAGCCGAAGGGAGCATAACTATGGCTACACCTTC. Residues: CASSRREHNYGYTF.

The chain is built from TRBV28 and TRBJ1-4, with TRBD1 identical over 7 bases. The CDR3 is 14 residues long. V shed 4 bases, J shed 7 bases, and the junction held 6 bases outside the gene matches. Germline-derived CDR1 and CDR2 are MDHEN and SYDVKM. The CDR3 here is CASSSPTGIEKLFF. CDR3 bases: TGTGCCAGCAGTTCTCCGACAGGGATTGAAAAACTGTTTTTT.